This TCR beta chain appears in the sequencing data of a study of T cells in localized non-small cell lung cancer. A word on this clone: Its antigen is not known.

Study-wide points: Out of the top 100 tumor clones, a median around 50 were seen in adjacent lung.

TCRdb keeps only in-frame clones here, not all; method: immunoSEQ multiplex PCR. The sample holds around 92,000 clones; approximately 91% are singletons and the top ten take roughly 3.9%. CDR3 length: 12 residues. V was trimmed by 5 bases and J by 0 bases, leaving 2 bases between them. The germline gives CDR1 GTSNPN, CDR2 SVGIG (reference sequence). The clonotype originates from a woman aged 40-69 years with stage II squamous cell lung carcinoma. V is TRBV30 and J is TRBJ2-6; D is undetermined. Sequences were derived from PBMCs, sampled before any cancer treatment. CDR3 DNA sequence: TGTGCCTGGCTCTCTGGGGCCAACGTCCTGACTTTC. Its translation is CAWLSGANVLTF. Supplemented by reference TRBV30 and TRBJ2-6, the full variable domain reads SQTIHQWPATLVQPVGSPLSLECTVEGTSNPNLYWYRQAAGRGLQLLFYSVGIGQISSEVPQNLSASRPQDRQFILSSKKLLLSDSGFYLCAWLSGANVLTFGAGSRLTVL.